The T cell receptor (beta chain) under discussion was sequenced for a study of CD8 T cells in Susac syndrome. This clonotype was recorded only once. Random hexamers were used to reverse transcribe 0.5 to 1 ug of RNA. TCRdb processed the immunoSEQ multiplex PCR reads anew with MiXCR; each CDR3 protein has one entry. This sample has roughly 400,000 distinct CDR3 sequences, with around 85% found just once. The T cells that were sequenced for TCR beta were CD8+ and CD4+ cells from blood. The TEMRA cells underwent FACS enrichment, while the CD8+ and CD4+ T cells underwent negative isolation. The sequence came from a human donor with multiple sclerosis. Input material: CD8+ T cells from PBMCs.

The CDR3 loop reads CASNGQLEAIYF. In DNA form, the CDR3 reads TGTGCCAGCAATGGCCAACTTGAGGCCATATATTTT. This chain links TRBV25-1 with TRBJ1-3; no clear D gene. This CDR3 region has 12 residues. V was pared by 7 bases and J by 11 bases, with 15 bases between. Germline V CDR1 and CDR2: MGHDK, SYGVNS.